This T cell receptor beta chain appears in the sequencing data of a study of molecular identifiers for immune sequencing clone quantification. Study findings and constraints: Under 1% of molecules in naive cells, but over 97% of effector molecules, belonged to clones above 20 RNA copies.

A few counts support this clonotype. Antigen: not known. Preparation of the bulk TCR libraries relied on previously described methods and listed TCR primers. A single record per CDR3 protein comes from TCRdb applying MiXCR to the PCR reads. The sample has around 480,000 distinct CDR3 sequences; around 23% are singletons. V shed 0 bases and J 2 bases; nucleotides not matched to a gene: 10. There are 18 residues in the CDR3. Germline CDR1 and CDR2: DFQATT and SNEGSKA (reference sequence). In the sort, naive CD8 T cells were defined as CD8+CD4-CCR7+CD45RA+. The specimen was naive CD8+ T cells from blood, with Jurkat cell RNA spiked in. As to subset: FACS-sorted CD8+CD4-CCR7+CD45RA+ naive T cells. V gene TRBV20-1 combines with J gene TRBJ2-1, with 10 bases matching TRBD2. The TCR was taken from a human donor in good health. Some libraries in this study had Jurkat cell RNA spiked in. CDR3 region: CSARDWLAGARAYNEQFF. CDR3 DNA sequence: TGCAGTGCTAGAGATTGGCTAGCGGGGGCACGGGCCTACAATGAGCAGTTCTTC.